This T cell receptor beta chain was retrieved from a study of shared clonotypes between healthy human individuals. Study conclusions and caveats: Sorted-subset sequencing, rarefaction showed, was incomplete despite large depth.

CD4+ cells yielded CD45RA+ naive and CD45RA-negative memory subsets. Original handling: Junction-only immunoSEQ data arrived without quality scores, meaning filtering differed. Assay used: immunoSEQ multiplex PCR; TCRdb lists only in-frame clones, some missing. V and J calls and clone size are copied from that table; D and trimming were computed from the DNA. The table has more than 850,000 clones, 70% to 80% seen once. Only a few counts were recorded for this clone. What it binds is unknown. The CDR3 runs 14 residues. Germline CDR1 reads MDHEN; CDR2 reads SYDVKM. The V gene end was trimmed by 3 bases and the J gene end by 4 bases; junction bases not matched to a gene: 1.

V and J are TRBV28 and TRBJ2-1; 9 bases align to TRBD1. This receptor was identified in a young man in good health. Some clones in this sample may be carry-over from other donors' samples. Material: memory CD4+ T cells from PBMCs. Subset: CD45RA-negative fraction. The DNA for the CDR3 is TGTGCCAGCAGTTTCGGGACAGGGTACAATGAGCAGTTCTTC. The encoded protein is CASSFGTGYNEQFF.